This TCR beta chain originates from a study of blood T cells in healthy people across ages. For the study at large: Through template switching, about one barcoded beta molecule was captured per two T cells, as measured in model experiments. Points from the study as a whole: Strong correlation was found linking TCR beta diversity to naive T cell percentage. Donor CMV status, an unknown factor, possibly confounded changes in expanded clonotypes.

The study isolated at least 6.5 million PBMCs from each sample. A remark on this clonotype: No antigen is known for it.

The authors ran a second PCR of about 6 to 11 cycles using a sample-barcoded 5' primer and a J-beta primer mix. MiXCR, run by TCRdb on the 5' RACE reads, gives a single entry per CDR3 protein. The sample carries a few hundred thousand distinct CDR3 sequences, 25% to 30% recorded once. The specimen sequenced was blood. The sequence came from an older woman in good health.

CDR3 region: CSASRGDLAEAFF. In DNA, the CDR3 is TGCAGTGCTAGTAGAGGGGATCTCGCCGAGGCTTTCTTT. The chain uses TRBV20-1 and TRBJ1-1; the D gene is possibly TRBD1 (5 bases). This CDR3 contains 13 residues. Germline V gives CDR1 DFQATT, CDR2 SNEGSKA (reference sequence). V was trimmed by 3 bases and J by 11 bases, leaving 19 bases between them.